The source of this T cell receptor beta chain is a study of T-cell memory formation after mild COVID-19. Findings and caveats of the study: Contracting CD4+ clones lay largely in CM and EM, with CD8+ ones residing in EMRA. Cross-reactive memory apparently joined, as some responding clones appeared in pre-infection memory. Clones shrinking between day 15 and 85 showed a balanced CD4/CD8 split, and those that grew later tilted toward CD4+.

This clonotype was seen only a few times. The antigen is undetermined. Sample barcodes and UMIs were carried by the TCR alpha and TCR beta cDNA libraries that 5'RACE generated with constant-segment primers. Each CDR3 protein is one row after TCRdb ran MiXCR on the 5' RACE reads. The sample lists about 140,000 distinct CDR3 sequences, around 13% occurring once. J was trimmed by 2 bases and V by 5 bases; bases with no gene match: 5. Germline values: CDR1 SGHVS, CDR2 FQNEAQ. The length of the CDR3 is 17 residues. The chain recombines TRBV7-8 with TRBJ2-3; 15 bases are shared with TRBD2. This TCR derives from an adult woman who had mild COVID-19 (a few samples of this study predate the infection). Cell type and time point are not known. The sample comprised PBMCs or a T cell subset sorted from them (not recorded which). The CDR3 DNA reads as TGTGCCAGCAGCCACTGGACTAGCGGGAGGGCCACAGATACGCAGTATTTT. It codes for CASSHWTSGRATDTQYF.